A single sample is the source of the 22 T cell receptor beta chains below, sequenced in a study of T cells in Graves' hyperthyroidism and ophthalmopathy. Amplification targeted TCR beta CDR3 regions from RNA transcripts. With the HTBI primer set, the TCR CDR3 went through a first round of RT-PCR. TCRdb re-derived calls from the multiplex PCR reads in MiXCR, one entry per CDR3 protein. Here the sample spans roughly 530,000 distinct CDR3 sequences, roughly 15% being singletons. Sample: blood. Source of these receptors: a woman between 18 and 30 years old with Graves' ophthalmopathy.

A few counts support this clonotype. The rearrangement joins TRBV7-9 to TRBJ1-6; TRBD1 might be the D (6 bases). From germline, CDR1 is SEHNR and CDR2 FQNEAQ (reference sequence). Trimming pared 2 bases from V and 6 bases from J, leaving 14 bases between. There are 16 residues in the CDR3. The DNA of the CDR3 is TGTGCCAGCAGCTTAAGCGGAGGGGGTGGTAATTCACCCCTCCACTTT. Encoded protein: CASSLSGGGGNSPLHF.

This clonotype was picked up a small number of times. The genes are TRBV11-2 and TRBJ2-5; 7 nucleotides line up with TRBD2. Trimming removed 5 bases from V and 4 bases from J; junction bases left unmatched: 16. The CDR3 spans 17 residues. Germline CDR1 is SGHAT and CDR2 is FQNNGV. CDR3 DNA sequence: TGTGCCAGCAGCCAAGCTGGGGGGGGGAGAACTCGAGAGACCCAGTACTTC. Its translation is CASSQAGGGRTRETQYF.

The J gene is TRBJ1-1, the V gene TRBV4-3; TRBD1 matches at 8 bases. The CDR3 is 13 amino acids. V shed 1 base and J 6 bases; nucleotides not matched to a gene: 1. Germline V lookup: CDR1 LGHNA, CDR2 YSLEER. CDR3 sequence (DNA): TGCGCCAGCAGCCAAGTACAGGGGGCTGAAGCTTTCTTT. As protein: CASSQVQGAEAFF.

This clonotype was counted ten times or more. This sequence joins TRBV7-8 and TRBJ2-3; D call uncertain. V lost 6 bases and J lost 3, with 7 bases in between. Germline CDR1 is SGHVS and CDR2 is FQNEAQ. The CDR3 is made up of 12 amino acids. The CDR3, as DNA: TGTGCCAGCAGAACTGGTACAGATACGCAGTATTTT. As protein: CASRTGTDTQYF.

This clonotype was detected ten times or more. The rearrangement joins TRBV3-1 to TRBJ1-1; TRBD1 aligns across 7 bases. The CDR3 extends over 14 amino acids. V was clipped by 4 bases and J by 4 bases; unmatched bases: 6. The germline V gene has CDR1 LGHDT and CDR2 YNNKEL (reference sequence). CDR3 residues: CASSPQGGRTEAFF. In DNA, the CDR3 is TGTGCCAGCAGCCCGCAGGGGGGGCGCACTGAAGCTTTCTTT.

The chain is built from TRBV30 and TRBJ2-1; tentatively, D is TRBD2 (7 bases). Germline V gene lookup returns CDR1 GTSNPN and CDR2 SVGIG (reference sequence). Trimming shortened V by 0 bases and J by 5 bases, and 11 bases separated the two germline ends. The CDR3 extends over 14 amino acids. The CDR3 spells CAWSVRGGNNEQFF. The CDR3 DNA reads TGTGCCTGGAGTGTAAGGGGGGGAAACAATGAGCAGTTCTTC.

This clonotype was seen many times. The chain employs TRBV28 and TRBJ2-1; 10 nucleotides agree with TRBD1. V was clipped by 5 bases and J by 7 bases; unmatched bases: 5. CDR3 length equals 14 residues. CDR1 and CDR2 from the germline V gene are MDHEN and SYDVKM. CDR3 amino acids: CASSPGQGWNEQFF. CDR3 nucleotides: TGTGCCAGCAGTCCGGGACAGGGGTGGAATGAGCAGTTCTTC.

This clonotype has a count of ten or more. The chain joins TRBV3-1 to TRBJ2-2; the match to TRBD2 covers 10 bases. This CDR3 contains 17 residues. CDR1 and CDR2 (germline): LGHDT, YNNKEL (reference sequence). V dropped 3 bases and J dropped 6; count of bases not matched to a gene: 10. The CDR3 DNA reads TGTGCCAGCAGCCATCAAGCTAGCGGGAGTAGGGCCGGGGAGCTGTTTTTT. Residues: CASSHQASGSRAGELFF.

The chain couples TRBV7-9 to TRBJ2-7; D uncertain. This CDR3 has 13 amino acids. V lost 2 bases and J lost 5, with 10 bases in between. CDR1 and CDR2 from the germline V gene are SEHNR and FQNEAQ (reference sequence). The CDR3 bases are TGTGCCAGCAGCTTAAACGTCCTCGACGAGCAGTACTTC. Amino acid sequence: CASSLNVLDEQYF.

This clonotype was seen at least ten times. V usage is TRBV6-1 and J usage is TRBJ1-4; maybe TRBD1 (5 bases). CDR3 size: 14 residues. V shed 5 bases and J shed 6 bases, with 13 bases lying between them. The V gene's germline CDR1 is MNHNS and CDR2 SASEGT. The CDR3 is CASSQRRGDEKLFF. In DNA form, the CDR3 reads TGTGCCAGCAGTCAACGTAGGGGAGATGAAAAACTGTTTTTT.

This sequence joins TRBV19 and TRBJ1-2; D is unresolved. The CDR3 has 14 amino acids. Deletions cut 6 bases from V and 4 bases from J, with 15 bases between. The germline gives CDR1 LNHDA, CDR2 SQIVND (reference sequence). CDR3 bases: TGTGCCAGTAGCCTTTTGGGTGATGGCTATGGCTACACCTTC. Translated, it gives CASSLLGDGYGYTF.

The chain employs TRBV6-5 and TRBJ1-2; weak D call: TRBD1 (5 bases). V lost 4 bases, J lost 5 bases, and 11 bases lay in between. The CDR3 is 13 residues long. CDR1 and CDR2 from the germline V gene are MNHEY and SVGAGI. The CDR3 bases are TGTGCCAGCAGTTCCCCGACAGTTTATGGCTACACCTTC. This gives the protein CASSSPTVYGYTF.

The chain employs TRBV6-1 and TRBJ2-1; no clear D. Germline-derived CDR1 and CDR2 are MNHNS and SASEGT. CDR3 length: 12 amino acids. Trimming shortened V by 6 bases and J by 8 bases, and 11 bases separated the two germline ends. The CDR3 sequence is CASSRQVHEQFF. CDR3 nucleotides: TGTGCCAGCAGCCGACAAGTGCATGAGCAGTTCTTC.

This clonotype was counted ten times or more. This chain joins TRBV19 and TRBJ1-1; D may be TRBD1 (6 bases). The germline gives CDR1 LNHDA, CDR2 SQIVND (reference sequence). This CDR3 has 15 amino acids. V lost 3 bases to trimming and J lost 1 base, with 12 bases between them. CDR3 protein: CASSIKGGQNTEAFF. In DNA, the CDR3 is TGTGCCAGTAGTATTAAGGGGGGCCAGAACACTGAAGCTTTCTTT.

This clonotype appeared a few times. The V and J genes are TRBV14 and TRBJ2-1; D ambiguous. Germline CDR1 reads SGHDN; CDR2 reads FVKESK. Trimming cost V 0 bases and J 1 base, with 13 bases left between them. The CDR3 runs to 17 residues. DNA for the CDR3: TGTGCCAGCAGCCAAGAAGGTAGTCGATTTTCCTACAATGAGCAGTTCTTC. It translates to CASSQEGSRFSYNEQFF.

This clonotype was seen at least ten times. The J gene is TRBJ2-1, the V gene TRBV10-3, with 9 bases matching TRBD2. The germline gives CDR1 ENHRY, CDR2 SYGVKD. The CDR3 has 15 residues. J lost 4 bases, V lost 10 bases, and 11 bases had no gene match. The CDR3 sequence is CATDPAGGKYNEQFF. The CDR3 bases are TGTGCCACCGATCCAGCGGGGGGAAAATACAATGAGCAGTTCTTC.

With regard to this clonotype: The junction differs from germline at one of its ends, possibly a read error. The V and J genes are TRBV28 and TRBJ2-5; D uncertain. This CDR3 has 13 amino acids. Germline-derived CDR1 and CDR2 are MDHEN and SYDVKM. The CDR3 region is CASSSNLQEAQYF. In DNA, the CDR3 is TGTGCCAGCAGTTCTAACCTACAAGAGGCCCAGTACTTC.

The chain recombines TRBV5-1 with TRBJ1-1; a weak D match, TRBD1 (6 bases). The germline gives CDR1 SGHRS, CDR2 YFSETQ. Trimming took 4 bases from V and 2 from J, leaving 18 bases between them. CDR3 length: 16 amino acids. The DNA of the CDR3 is TGCGCCAGCAGCCGGGCGGGGACAAAAGTCAACACTGAAGCTTTCTTT. It is translated as CASSRAGTKVNTEAFF.

The V gene is TRBV29-1, the J gene TRBJ2-5; 16 bases line up with TRBD2. Germline V lookup: CDR1 SQVTM, CDR2 ANQGSEA. J gave up 5 bases and V 7 bases, and 10 bases lay outside the gene matches. This CDR3 region has 16 residues. The CDR3 sequence is CSALPGLAGGRETQYF. Here the CDR3 DNA reads TGCAGCGCCCTGCCGGGACTAGCGGGAGGGAGGGAGACCCAGTACTTC.

The chain has TRBV19 and TRBJ2-2; D tentatively fits TRBD1 or TRBD2 (6 bases each). Germline values: CDR1 LNHDA, CDR2 SQIVND (reference sequence). The CDR3 runs 16 residues. Trimming took 5 bases from V and 1 from J, leaving 14 bases between them. This chain's CDR3 is CASSRGGTGNTGELFF. Written as DNA, the CDR3 is TGTGCCAGTAGTCGAGGGGGGACCGGGAACACCGGGGAGCTGTTTTTT.

The chain recombines TRBV5-4 with TRBJ2-3; 8 nucleotides match TRBD1. Unmatched junction bases numbered 6, after V lost 4 bases and J lost 5 bases. This CDR3 is built from 14 residues. CDR1 and CDR2 from the germline V gene are SGHNT and YYREEE (reference sequence). The CDR3 DNA sequence: TGTGCCAGCAGCACACTCGACAGGGGAGATACGCAGTATTTT. It translates to CASSTLDRGDTQYF.

This clonotype was picked up many times. This sequence joins TRBV5-1 and TRBJ2-3; D is ambiguous. The V gene's germline CDR1 is SGHRS and CDR2 YFSETQ. This CDR3 has 15 amino acids. The V gene lost 5 bases and the J gene lost 1 base, with 14 bases spanning the gap. CDR3 in amino acids: CASSDVSVGTDTQYF. The DNA for the CDR3 is TGCGCCAGCAGTGACGTAAGCGTAGGCACAGATACGCAGTATTTT. Drawing the rest from reference TRBV5-1 and TRBJ2-3, the complete variable domain is KAGVTQTPRYLIKTRGQQVTLSCSPISGHRSVSWYQQTPGQGLQFLFEYFSETQRNKGNFPGRFSGRQFSNSRSEMNVSTLELGDSALYLCASSDVSVGTDTQYFGPGTRLTVL.